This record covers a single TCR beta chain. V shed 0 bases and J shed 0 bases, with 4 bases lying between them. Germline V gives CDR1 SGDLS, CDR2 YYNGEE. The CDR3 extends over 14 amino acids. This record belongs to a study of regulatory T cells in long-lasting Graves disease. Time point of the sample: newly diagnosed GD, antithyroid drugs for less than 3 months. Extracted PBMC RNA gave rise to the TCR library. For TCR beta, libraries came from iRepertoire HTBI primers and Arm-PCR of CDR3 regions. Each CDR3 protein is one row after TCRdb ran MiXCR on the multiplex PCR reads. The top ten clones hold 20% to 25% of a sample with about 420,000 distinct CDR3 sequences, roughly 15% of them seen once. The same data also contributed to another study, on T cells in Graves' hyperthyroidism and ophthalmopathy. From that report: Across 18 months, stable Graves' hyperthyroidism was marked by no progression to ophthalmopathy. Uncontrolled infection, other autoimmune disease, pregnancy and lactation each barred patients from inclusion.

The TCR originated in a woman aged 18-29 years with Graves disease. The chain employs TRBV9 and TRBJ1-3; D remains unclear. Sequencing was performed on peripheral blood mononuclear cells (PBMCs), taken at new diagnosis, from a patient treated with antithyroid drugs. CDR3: CASSVAHSGNTIYF. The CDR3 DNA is TGTGCCAGCAGCGTAGCCCACTCTGGAAACACCATATATTTT.